This T cell receptor (beta chain) is from a study of CD8 T cells in ankylosing spondylitis. CDR1 is SQVTM and CDR2 is ANQGSEA in the germline V gene. V was pared by 6 bases and J by 6 bases, with 4 bases of the junction left unmatched. CDR3 length: 11 residues. This clonotype was seen many times. Antigen: not known. A quantitative 5'-RACE method, one with molecular barcodes, was used to make TCR beta libraries. Each CDR3 protein is one row after TCRdb ran MiXCR on the 5' RACE reads. Of under 400,000 distinct CDR3 sequences in the sample, 11% are singletons; the top ten hold roughly 9.2%. General study points: Disease-associated clones were CD8+ and fairly uncommon in peripheral blood. A motif in TCR beta, a set of about eight highly homologous variants, appeared characteristic of ankylosing spondylitis blood. In synovial fluid and blood from reactive arthritis, some motif variants were previously reported.

This chain connects TRBV29-1 to TRBJ1-2; TRBD1 aligns across 7 bases. The sample was blood, either unsorted or a sorted T cell fraction (not recorded which). The receptor's source is a female donor with ankylosing spondylitis or in good health (not recorded which). In DNA form, the CDR3 reads TGCAGCGTCACAGGGGATCATGGCTACACCTTC. Its translation: CSVTGDHGYTF.